This T cell receptor (beta chain) was recorded in a study of T-cell reconstitution after alpha-beta-depleted transplantation in children. Preparation of the TCRbeta library used unique molecular identifiers. TCRdb independently ran MiXCR on the PCR reads; one entry per CDR3 protein. Of just over 950,000 distinct CDR3 sequences listed, about 29% are singletons. The CDR3 sequence is 11 residues long. Germline loops: CDR1 SGHDN, CDR2 FVKESK. The V gene lost 1 base and the J gene lost 13 bases, with 8 bases spanning the gap. This material consisted of PBMCs, mostly from graft donor cells, taken 360 days after TCRalphabeta/CD19-depleted stem cell transplant. The sequence was obtained from a boy less than two years old who had a stem cell transplant for SCID, so the T cells may come from the graft donor. This rearrangement joins TRBV14 to TRBJ2-1; the D is unclear. CDR3 coding DNA: TGTGCCAGCAGCCAAGCATCTAGACAGTTCTTC. Translated, it gives CASSQASRQFF.